This TCR beta chain was recorded in a study of immune characterization of retroperitoneal liposarcoma. The germline V and J ends were trimmed by 7 bases and 4 bases, with 13 bases remaining between them. This CDR3 comprises 13 residues. Germline CDR1 MNHNS, CDR2 SASEGT. From the PCR reads, TCRdb called clonotypes with MiXCR, one entry per CDR3 protein. The table includes about 10,000 distinct CDR3 sequences, approximately 22% detected once. This clonotype has a handful of counts. The sample comprised blood. This chain joins TRBV6-1 and TRBJ1-2; a possible D gene is TRBD1 (5 bases). The sequence was collected from a female donor with retroperitoneal liposarcoma. CDR3: CASTGGVGYGYTF. The CDR3 DNA reads as TGTGCCAGCACGGGGGGGGTAGGCTATGGCTACACCTTC.